Below are 13 T cell receptor beta chains sequenced from a single sample in a study of blood T cell repertoires in COVID-19. Produced via immunoSEQ multiplex PCR; TCRdb's table is partial and in-frame only. The sample gives roughly 300,000 clones, roughly 85% of which show up once; 4% to 5.5% is in the top ten. Sequenced sample: PBMCs or T cells enriched from blood (not recorded which). The receptors stem from a woman aged 40 to 55 with acute COVID-19.

For the CDR3, the DNA is TGTGCCAGCAGTTTATCCGAACAGGGAGATACGCAGTATTTT. Its translation is CASSLSEQGDTQYF. This chain uses TRBV28 with TRBJ2-3, with D maybe TRBD1 (6 bases). CDR3 length equals 14 residues. In germline, CDR1 is MDHEN, CDR2 SYDVKM. Trimming pared 1 base from V and 5 bases from J, leaving 10 bases between.

The J gene is TRBJ1-5, the V gene TRBV19; 7 positions agree with TRBD1. This CDR3 region has 15 residues. The ends lost 1 base at V and 5 bases at J; junction bases unmatched: 5. Germline V gene sequence: CDR1 LNHDA, CDR2 SQIVND (reference sequence). CDR3 DNA sequence: TGTGCCAGTAGTATAGGTCCAGGGACAGATCAGCCCCAGCATTTT. Its translation: CASSIGPGTDQPQHF. The full variable domain, in which reference TRBV19 and TRBJ1-5 provide the parts outside the CDR3, is DGGITQSPKYLFRKEGQNVTLSCEQNLNHDAMYWYRQDPGQGLRLIYYSQIVNDFQKGDIAEGYSVSREKKESFPLTVTSAQKNPTAFYLCASSIGPGTDQPQHFGDGTRLSIL.

The chain carries TRBV5-4 and TRBJ1-2; D is unresolved. V lost 3 bases and J 2 bases, leaving 8 bases between the germline ends. This CDR3 is built from 13 residues. Germline V lookup: CDR1 SGHNT, CDR2 YYREEE (reference sequence). The CDR3 sequence: CASSWSRNYGYTF. CDR3 coding DNA: TGTGCCAGCAGCTGGTCCAGGAACTATGGCTACACCTTC.

The J gene is TRBJ2-7, the V gene TRBV19, with a weak D call TRBD2 (6 bases). V lost 1 base and J lost 2, with 6 bases in between. The CDR3 extends over 13 amino acids. Germline CDR1 and CDR2: LNHDA and SQIVND (reference sequence). The CDR3 DNA follows: TGTGCCAGTAGTATAGGCGGGACCTACGAGCAGTACTTC. Its protein product is CASSIGGTYEQYF.

The genes are TRBV5-1 and TRBJ2-3; 12 bases are shared with TRBD2. This CDR3 spans 16 amino acids. Germline V gene lookup returns CDR1 SGHRS and CDR2 YFSETQ. Germline trimming cut 2 bases from V and 2 bases from J; bases unmatched to any gene: 3. CDR3 protein: CASSFTSGGPTDTQYF. The CDR3 DNA is TGCGCCAGCAGCTTTACTAGCGGGGGGCCCACAGATACGCAGTATTTT.

The chain has TRBV6-2 or TRBV6-3 and TRBJ1-2; no reliable D call. CDR1 and CDR2 (germline): MNHEY, SVGEGT. The V end was cut by 2 bases, the J end by 2 bases, with 9 bases between. This CDR3 contains 14 residues. The CDR3 here is CASSYEGGNYGYTF. The CDR3 coding sequence is TGTGCCAGCAGTTACGAGGGTGGGAACTATGGCTACACCTTC.

This sequence joins TRBV9 and TRBJ2-3; TRBD2 agrees at 7 bases. J lost 2 bases, V lost 0 bases, and 6 bases had no gene match. This CDR3 is built from 16 residues. CDR1 and CDR2 from the germline V gene are SGDLS and YYNGEE. The CDR3: CASSVGDGRTTDTQYF. The CDR3 bases are TGTGCCAGCAGCGTAGGAGACGGGAGGACCACAGATACGCAGTATTTT.

The J gene is TRBJ1-2, the V gene TRBV7-9; D possibly corresponds to TRBD1 (6 bases). The CDR3 contains 16 residues. The germline V and J ends were trimmed by 8 bases and 4 bases, with 23 bases remaining between them. Germline assignment: CDR1 SEHNR and CDR2 FQNEAQ (reference sequence). The DNA for the CDR3 is TGTGCCAGCCCTACCCCCGAGACAGGTAGTTCCTATGGCTACACCTTC. Translated, it gives CASPTPETGSSYGYTF.

The gene calls are TRBV7-3 and TRBJ1-1, with TRBD1 identical over 9 bases. This CDR3 contains 15 residues. After removal of 5 bases from V and 0 bases from J, the junction contained 4 bases not matched to a gene. Germline assignment: CDR1 SGHTA and CDR2 FQGTGA. The CDR3, as DNA: TGTGCCAGCAGCCAGAACAGGGGGCTGAACACTGAAGCTTTCTTT. Protein product: CASSQNRGLNTEAFF. Drawing the rest from reference TRBV7-3 and TRBJ1-1, the complete variable domain is GAGVSQTPSNKVTEKGKYVELRCDPISGHTALYWYRQSLGQGPEFLIYFQGTGAADDSGLPNDRFFAVRPEGSVSTLKIQRTERGDSAVYLCASSQNRGLNTEAFFGQGTRLTVV.

The chain uses TRBV18 and TRBJ2-3, with TRBD2 identical over 7 bases. Per the germline V gene, CDR1 is KGHSH and CDR2 is LQKENI. Trimming removed 2 bases from V and 0 bases from J; junction bases left unmatched: 14. This CDR3 is built from 19 residues. The DNA of the CDR3 is TGTGCCAGCTCACCAATTCCTGGCGGGAGTCGCACTAGCACAGATACGCAGTATTTT. Translating gives CASSPIPGGSRTSTDTQYF.

The CDR3 nucleotides are TGCAGCGCGTACTCTGGAAACACCATATATTTT. It is translated as CSAYSGNTIYF. The rearrangement links TRBV29-1 to TRBJ1-3; D is unresolved. Germline CDR1 and CDR2: SQVTM and ANQGSEA. Trimming removed 7 bases at V and 0 bases at J, with 4 bases between. This CDR3 is built from 11 residues.

The gene calls are TRBV5-1 and TRBJ1-4; TRBD1 matches 7 bases. The CDR3 runs to 14 residues. Germline assignment: CDR1 SGHRS and CDR2 YFSETQ. Unmatched junction bases numbered 3, after V lost 1 base and J lost 6 bases. CDR3 residues: CASSLSDRDEKLFF. The CDR3 bases are TGCGCCAGCAGCTTGTCCGACAGGGATGAAAAACTGTTTTTT.

This chain uses TRBV9 with TRBJ2-1; 10 bases line up with TRBD1. The CDR3 runs 19 residues. Germline loops: CDR1 SGDLS, CDR2 YYNGEE. The J segment lost 5 bases and the V segment lost 1 base, leaving 15 bases of the junction unmatched. This chain's CDR3 is CASSVSMTGGARADNEQFF. As DNA, the CDR3 is TGTGCCAGCAGCGTATCAATGACAGGGGGCGCGCGAGCGGACAATGAGCAGTTCTTC.